The present T cell receptor beta chain was sequenced within a study of control samples from healthy donors and cancer patients. Germline V gene lookup returns CDR1 SGHTA and CDR2 FQGNSA. V lost 2 bases and J lost 2, with 15 bases in between. The CDR3 is 17 residues long. Method: immunoSEQ multiplex PCR; TCRdb's copy keeps in-frame clones and lacks some. The sample lists tens of thousands of clones, 75% to 90% occurring once. The sample comprised blood. This receptor was obtained from a man between 65 and 85 years old in good health. The gene calls are TRBV7-2 and TRBJ2-2; D remains unclear. The CDR3 DNA is TGTGCCAGCAGCTTATATCGACCCCCTAATAACACCGGGGAGCTGTTTTTT. It encodes CASSLYRPPNNTGELFF.